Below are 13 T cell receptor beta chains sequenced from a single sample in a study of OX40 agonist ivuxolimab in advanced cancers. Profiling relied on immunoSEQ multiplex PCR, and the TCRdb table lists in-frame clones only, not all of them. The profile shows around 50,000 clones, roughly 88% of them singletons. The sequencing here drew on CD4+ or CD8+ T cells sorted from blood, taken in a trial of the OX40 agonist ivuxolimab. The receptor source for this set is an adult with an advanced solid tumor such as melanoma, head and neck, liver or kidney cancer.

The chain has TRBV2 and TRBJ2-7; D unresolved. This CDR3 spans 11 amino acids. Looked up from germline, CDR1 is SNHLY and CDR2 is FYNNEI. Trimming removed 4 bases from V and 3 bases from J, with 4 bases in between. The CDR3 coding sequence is TGTGCCAGCAGTGCAGGCTACGAGCAGTACTTC. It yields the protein CASSAGYEQYF.

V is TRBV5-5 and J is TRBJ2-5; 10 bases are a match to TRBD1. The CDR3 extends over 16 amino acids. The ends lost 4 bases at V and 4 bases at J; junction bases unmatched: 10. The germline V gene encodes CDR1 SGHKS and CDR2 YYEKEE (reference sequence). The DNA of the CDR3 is TGTGCCAGCAGCCCAGGACAGGGGGTGTTCGGAGAGACCCAGTACTTC. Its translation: CASSPGQGVFGETQYF.

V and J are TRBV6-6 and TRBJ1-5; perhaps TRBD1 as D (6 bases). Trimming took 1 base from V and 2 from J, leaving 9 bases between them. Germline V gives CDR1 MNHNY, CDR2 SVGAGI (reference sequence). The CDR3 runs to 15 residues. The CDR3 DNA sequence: TGTGCCAGCAGTTACTACAGGGAGGGCAATCAGCCCCAGCATTTT. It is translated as CASSYYREGNQPQHF.

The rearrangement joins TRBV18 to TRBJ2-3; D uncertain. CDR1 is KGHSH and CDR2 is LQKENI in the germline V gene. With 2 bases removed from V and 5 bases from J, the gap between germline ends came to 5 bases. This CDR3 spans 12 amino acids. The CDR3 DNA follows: TGTGCCAGCTCACCAGCGGTAGATACGCAGTATTTT. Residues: CASSPAVDTQYF.

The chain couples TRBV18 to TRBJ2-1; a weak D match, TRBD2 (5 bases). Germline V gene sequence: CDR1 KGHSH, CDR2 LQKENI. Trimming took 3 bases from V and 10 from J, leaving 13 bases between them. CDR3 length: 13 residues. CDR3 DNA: TGTGCCAGCTCACCGATTACTAGTTTGGAGCAGTTCTTC. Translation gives CASSPITSLEQFF.

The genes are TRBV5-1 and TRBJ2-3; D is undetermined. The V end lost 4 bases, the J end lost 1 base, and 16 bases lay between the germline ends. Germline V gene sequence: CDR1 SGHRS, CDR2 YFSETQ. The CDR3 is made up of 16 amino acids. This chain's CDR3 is CASSLEGDPRTDTQYF. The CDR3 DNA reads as TGCGCCAGCAGCCTCGAAGGCGACCCGCGCACAGATACGCAGTATTTT.

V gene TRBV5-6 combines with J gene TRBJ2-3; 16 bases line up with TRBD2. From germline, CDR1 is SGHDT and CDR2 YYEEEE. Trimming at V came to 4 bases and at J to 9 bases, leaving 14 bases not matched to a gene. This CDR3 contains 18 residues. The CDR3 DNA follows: TGTGCCAGCAGCCCCGGGACTAGCGGGAGGGTCGCAAGGTCGACGCAGTATTTT. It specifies CASSPGTSGRVARSTQYF.

The CDR3 DNA follows: TGCGCCAGCAGCTACTCGCAAGGGGTAAGAGCCAATGAGCAGTTCTTC. Its protein is CASSYSQGVRANEQFF. This chain connects TRBV5-1 to TRBJ2-1; a possible D gene is TRBD1 (5 bases). In germline, CDR1 is SGHRS, CDR2 YFSETQ. The CDR3 totals 16 residues. Trimming stripped 3 bases from V and 6 bases from J, with 19 bases between.

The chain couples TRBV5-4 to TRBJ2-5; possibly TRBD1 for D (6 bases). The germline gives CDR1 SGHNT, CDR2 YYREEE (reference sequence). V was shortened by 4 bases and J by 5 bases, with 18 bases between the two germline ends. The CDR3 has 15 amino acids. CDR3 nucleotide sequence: TGTGCCAGCAGCCTTTTTGGGGGCCCCCGGGAGACCCAGTACTTC. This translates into CASSLFGGPRETQYF. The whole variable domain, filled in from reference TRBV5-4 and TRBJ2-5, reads ETGVTQSPTHLIKTRGQQVTLRCSSQSGHNTVSWYQQALGQGPQFIFQYYREEENGRGNFPPRFSGLQFPNYSSELNVNALELDDSALYLCASSLFGGPRETQYFGPGTRLLVL.

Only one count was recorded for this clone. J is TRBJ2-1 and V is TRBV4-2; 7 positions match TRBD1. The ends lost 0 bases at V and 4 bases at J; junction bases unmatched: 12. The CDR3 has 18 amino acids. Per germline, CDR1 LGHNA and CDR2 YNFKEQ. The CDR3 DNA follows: TGTGCCAGCAGCCAAGAAGGCAGCCGACAGGGCGAATACAATGAGCAGTTCTTC. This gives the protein CASSQEGSRQGEYNEQFF.

CDR3 nucleotides: TGTGCCAGCAGCTTCGGGGGACCCTACAATGAGCAGTTCTTC. Protein product: CASSFGGPYNEQFF. This chain connects TRBV7-2 to TRBJ2-1, with D possibly being TRBD2 (6 bases). CDR3 length: 14 amino acids. V lost 3 bases to trimming and J lost 2 bases, with 8 bases between them. The germline gives CDR1 SGHTA, CDR2 FQGNSA.

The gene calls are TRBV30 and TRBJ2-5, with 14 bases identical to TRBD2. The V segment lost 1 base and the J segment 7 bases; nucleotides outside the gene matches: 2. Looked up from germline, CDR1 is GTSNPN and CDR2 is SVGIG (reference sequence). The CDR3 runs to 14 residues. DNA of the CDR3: TGTGCCTGGAGTGGACTAGCGGGAGGGCGGACCCAGTACTTC. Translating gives CAWSGLAGGRTQYF.

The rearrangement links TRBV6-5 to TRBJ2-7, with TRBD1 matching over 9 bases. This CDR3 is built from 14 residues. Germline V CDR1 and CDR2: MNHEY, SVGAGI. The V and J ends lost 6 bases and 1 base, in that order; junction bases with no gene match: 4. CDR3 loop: CASRPGQGSYEQYF. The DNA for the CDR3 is TGTGCCAGCAGACCTGGACAGGGGTCCTACGAGCAGTACTTC.